This T cell receptor beta chain derives from a study of response to subunit inactivated influenza vaccine. Points from the study as a whole: Authors suggested each seasonal flu vaccination may recruit only limited numbers of new T cells.

Germline CDR1 is GTSNPN and CDR2 is SVGIG (reference sequence). Unmatched junction bases numbered 2, after V lost 8 bases and J lost 5 bases. The CDR3 length is 11 residues. TCRdb independently ran MiXCR on the RT-PCR reads; one entry per CDR3 protein. The sample records hundreds of thousands of distinct CDR3 sequences, 12% to 15% being singletons. This clonotype was seen only a few times. What it binds is unknown. Sequences were derived from PBMCs from blood, sampled 14 days before vaccination. This chain links TRBV30 with TRBJ2-2, with TRBD1 matching over 7 bases. This clonotype originated in a man in his forties or fifties who received an inactivated influenza vaccine. CDR3 sequence (DNA): TGTGCCCTGGACAGGACCGGGGAGCTGTTTTTT. This sequence encodes CALDRTGELFF. Together with reference TRBV30 and TRBJ2-2, the CDR3 gives the full variable domain: SQTIHQWPATLVQPVGSPLSLECTVEGTSNPNLYWYRQAAGRGLQLLFYSVGIGQISSEVPQNLSASRPQDRQFILSSKKLLLSDSGFYLCALDRTGELFFGEGSRLTVL.